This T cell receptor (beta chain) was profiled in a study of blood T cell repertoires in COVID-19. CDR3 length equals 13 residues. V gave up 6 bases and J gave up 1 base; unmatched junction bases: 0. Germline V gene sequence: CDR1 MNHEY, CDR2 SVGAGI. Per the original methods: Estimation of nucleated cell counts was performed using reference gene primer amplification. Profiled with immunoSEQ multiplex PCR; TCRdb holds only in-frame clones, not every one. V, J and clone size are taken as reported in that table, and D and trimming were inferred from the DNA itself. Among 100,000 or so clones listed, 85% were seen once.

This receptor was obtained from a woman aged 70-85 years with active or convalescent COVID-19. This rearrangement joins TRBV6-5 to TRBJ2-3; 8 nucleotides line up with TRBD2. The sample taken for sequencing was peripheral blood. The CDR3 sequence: CASRAGGTDTQYF. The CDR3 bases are TGTGCCAGCAGAGCGGGGGGCACAGATACGCAGTATTTT.